This T cell receptor (beta chain) was observed in a study of T cell changes during pregnancy in multiple sclerosis. Using immunoSEQ multiplex PCR, the repertoire was profiled, and TCRdb retains in-frame clones only, with some absent. The repertoire consists of about 40,000 clones, with roughly 92% occurring once and the leading ten covering approximately 0.8%. The clonotype was recovered from a female donor with multiple sclerosis, enrolled in a pregnancy study. Here the sequenced sample was CD4+ T cells from peripheral blood mononuclear cells, taken before pregnancy.

This CDR3 is CASSPTGGAVGGYTF. As DNA, the CDR3 is TGTGCCAGCAGTCCGACAGGGGGCGCGGTAGGAGGCTACACCTTC. This chain links TRBV27 with TRBJ1-2, with 10 bases fitting TRBD1. V trimming: 5 bases; J trimming: 8 bases; junction bases outside the gene matches: 11. Germline CDR1 MNHEY, CDR2 SMNVEV (reference sequence). The CDR3 is 15 amino acids.